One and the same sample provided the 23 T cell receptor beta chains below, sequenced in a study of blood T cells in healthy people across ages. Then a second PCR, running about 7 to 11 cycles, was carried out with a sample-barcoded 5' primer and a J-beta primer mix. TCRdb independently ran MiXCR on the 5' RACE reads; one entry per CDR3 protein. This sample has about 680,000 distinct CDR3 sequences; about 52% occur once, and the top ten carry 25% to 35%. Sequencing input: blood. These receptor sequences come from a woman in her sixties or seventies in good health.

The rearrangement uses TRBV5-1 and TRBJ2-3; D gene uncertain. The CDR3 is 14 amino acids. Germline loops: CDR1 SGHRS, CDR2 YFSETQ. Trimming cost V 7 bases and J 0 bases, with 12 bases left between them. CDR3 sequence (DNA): TGCGCCAGCTTTCGGGCGGATAGCACAGATACGCAGTATTTT. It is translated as CASFRADSTDTQYF.

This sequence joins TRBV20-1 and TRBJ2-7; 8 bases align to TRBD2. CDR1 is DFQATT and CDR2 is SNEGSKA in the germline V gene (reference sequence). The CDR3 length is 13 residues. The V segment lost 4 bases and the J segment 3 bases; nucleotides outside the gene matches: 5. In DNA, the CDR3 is TGCAGTGCTACCGGGACTAGTATCTACGAGCAGTACTTC. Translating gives CSATGTSIYEQYF.

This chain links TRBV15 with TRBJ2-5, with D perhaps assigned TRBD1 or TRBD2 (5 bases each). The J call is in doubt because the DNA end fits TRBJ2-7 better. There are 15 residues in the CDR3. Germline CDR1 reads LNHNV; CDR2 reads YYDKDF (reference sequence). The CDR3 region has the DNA TGTGCCACCAGCAGGGACTCGGGACCCGTCTACGAGCAGTACTTC. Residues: CATSRDSGPVYEQYF.

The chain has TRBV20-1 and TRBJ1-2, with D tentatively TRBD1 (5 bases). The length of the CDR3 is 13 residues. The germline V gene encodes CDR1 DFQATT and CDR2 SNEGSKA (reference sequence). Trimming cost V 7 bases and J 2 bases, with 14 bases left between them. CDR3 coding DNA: TGCAGTGGAAATGACGGGGGAAACTATGGCTACACCTTC. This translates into CSGNDGGNYGYTF.

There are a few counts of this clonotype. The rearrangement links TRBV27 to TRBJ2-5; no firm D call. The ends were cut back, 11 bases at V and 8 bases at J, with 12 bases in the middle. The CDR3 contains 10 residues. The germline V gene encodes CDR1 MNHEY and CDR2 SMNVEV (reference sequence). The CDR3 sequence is CAGMWETQYF. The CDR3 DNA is TGTGCCGGGATGTGGGAAACCCAGTACTTC.

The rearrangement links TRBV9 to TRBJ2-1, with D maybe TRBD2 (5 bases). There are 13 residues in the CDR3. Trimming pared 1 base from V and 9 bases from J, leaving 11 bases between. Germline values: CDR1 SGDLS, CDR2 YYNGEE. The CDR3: CASSVYSEGEQFF. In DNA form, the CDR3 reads TGTGCCAGCAGCGTATACAGCGAGGGTGAGCAGTTCTTC.

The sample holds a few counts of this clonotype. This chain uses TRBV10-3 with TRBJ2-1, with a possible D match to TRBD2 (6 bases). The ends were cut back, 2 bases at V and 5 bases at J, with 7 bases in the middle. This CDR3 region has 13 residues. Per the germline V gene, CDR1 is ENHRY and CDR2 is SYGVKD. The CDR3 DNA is TGTGCCATCAGTGAGAGACTAGACAATGAGCAGTTCTTC. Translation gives CAISERLDNEQFF.

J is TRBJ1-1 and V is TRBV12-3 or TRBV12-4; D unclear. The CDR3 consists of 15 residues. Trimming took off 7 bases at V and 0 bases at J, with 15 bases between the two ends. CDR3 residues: CASTPGNGMNTEAFF. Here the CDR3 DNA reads TGTGCCAGCACCCCGGGGAACGGGATGAACACTGAAGCTTTCTTT.

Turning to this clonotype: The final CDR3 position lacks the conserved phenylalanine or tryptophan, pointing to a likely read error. In DNA, the CDR3 is TGTGCCAGCAATCTTGTAATCGGGCTAGCGGGAGTTGGAAATGAGACCCAGTACTCC. Encoded protein: CASNLVIGLAGVGNETQYS. This sequence joins TRBV27 and TRBJ2-5, with 10 bases identical to TRBD2. Trimming took 7 bases from V and 5 from J; bases not matched to a gene: 22. Germline V gene data show CDR1 as MNHEY and CDR2 as SMNVEV (reference sequence). The CDR3 contains 19 residues.

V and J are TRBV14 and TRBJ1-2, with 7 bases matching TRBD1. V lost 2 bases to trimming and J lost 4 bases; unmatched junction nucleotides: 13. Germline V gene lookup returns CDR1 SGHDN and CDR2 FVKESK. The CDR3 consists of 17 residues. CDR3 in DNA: TGTGCCAGCAGCCAAAAACCTTCCAACCGGGACAGCTATGGCTACACCTTC. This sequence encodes CASSQKPSNRDSYGYTF.

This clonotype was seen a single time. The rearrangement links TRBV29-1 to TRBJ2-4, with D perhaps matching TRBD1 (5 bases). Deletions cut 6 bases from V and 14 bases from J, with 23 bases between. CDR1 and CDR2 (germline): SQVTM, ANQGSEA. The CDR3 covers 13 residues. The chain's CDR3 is CSVENTGSGLEYF. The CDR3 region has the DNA TGCAGCGTCGAAAATACAGGTTCCGGGCTGGAGTACTTC.

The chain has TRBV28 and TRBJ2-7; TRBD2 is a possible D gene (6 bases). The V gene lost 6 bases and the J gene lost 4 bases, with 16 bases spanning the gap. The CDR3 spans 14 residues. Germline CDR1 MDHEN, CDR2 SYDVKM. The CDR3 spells CASSPVGGGYEQYF. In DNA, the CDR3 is TGTGCCAGCAGCCCAGTGGGAGGAGGTTACGAGCAGTACTTC.

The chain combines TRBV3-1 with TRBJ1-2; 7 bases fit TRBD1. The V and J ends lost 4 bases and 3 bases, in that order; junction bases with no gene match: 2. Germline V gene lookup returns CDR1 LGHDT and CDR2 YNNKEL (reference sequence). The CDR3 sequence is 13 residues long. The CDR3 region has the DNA TGTGCCAGCAGCCGAGGGACAGACTATGGCTACACCTTC. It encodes CASSRGTDYGYTF.

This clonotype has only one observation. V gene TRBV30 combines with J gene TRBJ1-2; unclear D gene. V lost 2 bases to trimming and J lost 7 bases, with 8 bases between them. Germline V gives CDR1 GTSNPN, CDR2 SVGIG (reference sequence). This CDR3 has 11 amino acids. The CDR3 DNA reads TGTGCCTGGAGTACGGGTCCTGGCTACACCTTC. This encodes CAWSTGPGYTF. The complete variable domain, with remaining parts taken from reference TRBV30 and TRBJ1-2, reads SQTIHQWPATLVQPVGSPLSLECTVEGTSNPNLYWYRQAAGRGLQLLFYSVGIGQISSEVPQNLSASRPQDRQFILSSKKLLLSDSGFYLCAWSTGPGYTFGSGTRLTVV.

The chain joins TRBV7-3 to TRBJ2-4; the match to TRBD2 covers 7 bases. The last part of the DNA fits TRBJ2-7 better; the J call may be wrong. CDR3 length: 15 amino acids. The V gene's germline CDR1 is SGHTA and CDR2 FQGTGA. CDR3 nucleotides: TGTGCCAGCAGCTTAATGGGCGGGAGCACCTACGAGCAGTACTTC. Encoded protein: CASSLMGGSTYEQYF.

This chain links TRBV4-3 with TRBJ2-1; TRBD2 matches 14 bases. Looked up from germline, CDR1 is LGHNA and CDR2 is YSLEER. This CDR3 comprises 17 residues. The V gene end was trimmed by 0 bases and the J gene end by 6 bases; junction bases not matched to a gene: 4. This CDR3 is CASSQDHGLAGGNEQFF. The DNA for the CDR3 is TGCGCCAGCAGCCAAGATCATGGACTAGCGGGAGGCAATGAGCAGTTCTTC.

The CDR3 coding sequence is TGTGCCAGCAGTATTAGCGGGAGACAGGAGACCCAGTACTTC. It is translated as CASSISGRQETQYF. The chain recombines TRBV6-5 with TRBJ2-7; 9 positions agree with TRBD2. Near its end, the DNA agrees better with TRBJ2-5, so the J call may be wrong. The CDR3 contains 14 residues. Germline loops: CDR1 MNHEY, CDR2 SVGAGI.

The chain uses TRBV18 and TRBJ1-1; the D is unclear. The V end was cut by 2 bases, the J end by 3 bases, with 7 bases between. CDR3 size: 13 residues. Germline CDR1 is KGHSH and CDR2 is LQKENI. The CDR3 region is CASSPNPDTEAFF. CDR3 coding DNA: TGTGCCAGCTCACCAAATCCTGACACTGAAGCTTTCTTT.

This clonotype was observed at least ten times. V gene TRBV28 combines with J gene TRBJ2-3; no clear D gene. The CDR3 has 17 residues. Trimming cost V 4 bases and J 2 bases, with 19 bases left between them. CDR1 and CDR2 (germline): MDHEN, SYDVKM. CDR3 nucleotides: TGTGCCAGCAGTTCCCCCTTCGGGCTATTAACCACAGATACGCAGTATTTT. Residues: CASSSPFGLLTTDTQYF.

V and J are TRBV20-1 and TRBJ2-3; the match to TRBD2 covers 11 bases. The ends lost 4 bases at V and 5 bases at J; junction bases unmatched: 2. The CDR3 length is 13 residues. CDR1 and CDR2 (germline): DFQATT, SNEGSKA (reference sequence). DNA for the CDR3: TGCAGTGCTAATAGCGGGAGGGTAGATACGCAGTATTTT. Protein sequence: CSANSGRVDTQYF.

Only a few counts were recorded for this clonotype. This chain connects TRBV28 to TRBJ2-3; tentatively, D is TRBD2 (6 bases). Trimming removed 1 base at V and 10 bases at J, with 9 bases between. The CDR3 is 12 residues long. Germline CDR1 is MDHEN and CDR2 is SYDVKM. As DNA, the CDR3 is TGTGCCAGCAGTTTATTCGGGAGTGCGCAGTATTTT. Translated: CASSLFGSAQYF.

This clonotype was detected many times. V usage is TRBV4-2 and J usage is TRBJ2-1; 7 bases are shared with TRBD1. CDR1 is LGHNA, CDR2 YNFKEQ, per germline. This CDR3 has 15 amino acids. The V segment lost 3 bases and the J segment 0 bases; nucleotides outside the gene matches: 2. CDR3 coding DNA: TGTGCCAGCAGCCAGACAGGGAGCTCCTACAATGAGCAGTTCTTC. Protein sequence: CASSQTGSSYNEQFF.

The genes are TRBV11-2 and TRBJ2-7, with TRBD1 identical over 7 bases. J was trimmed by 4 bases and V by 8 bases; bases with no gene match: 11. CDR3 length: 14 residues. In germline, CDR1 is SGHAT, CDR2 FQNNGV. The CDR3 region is CASSAATGNYEQYF. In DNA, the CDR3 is TGTGCCAGCTCCGCAGCGACAGGGAATTACGAGCAGTACTTC.